This TCR beta chain was retrieved from a study of blood T cell repertoires in COVID-19. About the study: COVID-19 samples collected from the United States, Italy and Spain covered acute and convalescent phases.

Each participant's cohort was designated according to participant-reported clinical history. Among Cohort 3 donors, those recovered had two negative PCRs, clearance, or symptom resolution. The V gene lost 0 bases and the J gene lost 8 bases, with 10 bases spanning the gap. Germline assignment: CDR1 ENHRY and CDR2 SYGVKD. CDR3 length: 14 residues. Clones were sequenced by immunoSEQ multiplex PCR, and TCRdb holds only the in-frame ones, with some missing. The table includes around 190,000 clones, over 75% detected once. The sequencing sample was made of PBMCs or T cells enriched from blood (not recorded which). V gene TRBV10-3 combines with J gene TRBJ1-4; no definite D call. This receptor was taken from a middle-aged man who had recovered from COVID-19. This CDR3 reads CAISESGVREKLFF. CDR3 DNA: TGTGCCATCAGTGAGTCGGGAGTAAGGGAAAAACTGTTTTTT.